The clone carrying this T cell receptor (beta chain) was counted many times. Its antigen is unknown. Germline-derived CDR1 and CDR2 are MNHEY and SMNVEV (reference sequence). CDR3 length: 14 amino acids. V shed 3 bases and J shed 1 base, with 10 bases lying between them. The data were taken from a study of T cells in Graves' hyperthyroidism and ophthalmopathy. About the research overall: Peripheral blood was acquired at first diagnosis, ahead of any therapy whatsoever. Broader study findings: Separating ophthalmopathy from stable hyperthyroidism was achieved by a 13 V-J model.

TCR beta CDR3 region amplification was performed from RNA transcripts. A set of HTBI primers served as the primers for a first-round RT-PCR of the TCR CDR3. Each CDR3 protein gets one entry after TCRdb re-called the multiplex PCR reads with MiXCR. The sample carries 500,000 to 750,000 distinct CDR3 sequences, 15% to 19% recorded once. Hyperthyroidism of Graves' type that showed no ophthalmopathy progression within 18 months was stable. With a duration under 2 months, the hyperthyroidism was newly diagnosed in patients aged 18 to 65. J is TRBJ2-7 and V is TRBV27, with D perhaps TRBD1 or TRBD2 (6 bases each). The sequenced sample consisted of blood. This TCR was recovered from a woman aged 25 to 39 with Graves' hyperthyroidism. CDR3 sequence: CASSLRDISYEQYF. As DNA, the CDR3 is TGTGCCAGCAGTTTGCGGGACATATCCTACGAGCAGTACTTC.